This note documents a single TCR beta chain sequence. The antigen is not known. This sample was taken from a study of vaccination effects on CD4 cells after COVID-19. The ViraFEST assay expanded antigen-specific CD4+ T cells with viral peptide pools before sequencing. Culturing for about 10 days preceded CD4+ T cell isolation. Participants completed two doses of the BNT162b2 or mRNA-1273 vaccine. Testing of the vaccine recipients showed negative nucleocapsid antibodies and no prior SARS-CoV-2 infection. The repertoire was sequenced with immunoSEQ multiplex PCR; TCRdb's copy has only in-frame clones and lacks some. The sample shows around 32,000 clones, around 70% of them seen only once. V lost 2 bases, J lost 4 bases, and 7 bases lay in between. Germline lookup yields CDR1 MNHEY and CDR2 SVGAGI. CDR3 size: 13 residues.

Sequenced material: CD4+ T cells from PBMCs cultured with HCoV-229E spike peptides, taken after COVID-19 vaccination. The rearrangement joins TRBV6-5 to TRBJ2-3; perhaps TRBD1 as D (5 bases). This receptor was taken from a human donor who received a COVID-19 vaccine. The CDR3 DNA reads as TGTGCCAGCAGTTACCCACAGGCAGATACGCAGTATTTT. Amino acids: CASSYPQADTQYF.